One sample yielded the 18 T cell receptor beta chains listed below, sequenced in a study of radiotherapy plus CTLA-4 blockade in lung cancer. Some clones are missing from TCRdb's copy, which holds only in-frame ones; the method was immunoSEQ multiplex PCR. The sample includes 40,000 to 50,000 clones, about three quarters of them seen just once. Material: peripheral blood, obtained from a patient treated with radiotherapy plus ipilimumab. The receptor source for this set is a human donor with non-small cell lung cancer who had a complete response to radiotherapy plus ipilimumab.

This chain connects TRBV19 to TRBJ2-7; TRBD1 might be the D (5 bases). The V gene lost 6 bases and the J gene lost 9 bases, with 18 bases spanning the gap. This CDR3 contains 13 residues. CDR1 and CDR2 (germline): LNHDA, SQIVND (reference sequence). CDR3 DNA: TGTGCCAGTAGCCGACAGCCACTTACAGGGCAGTACTTC. Protein: CASSRQPLTGQYF.

This clone was observed a handful of times. The chain uses TRBV18 and TRBJ1-1; D gene uncertain. The length of the CDR3 is 14 residues. Germline CDR1 KGHSH, CDR2 LQKENI. V dropped 3 bases and J dropped 0 bases, with 8 bases sitting between them. The CDR3 DNA reads TGTGCCAGCTCACCGGTAGCGTTGAACACTGAAGCTTTCTTT. As protein: CASSPVALNTEAFF.

The rearrangement links TRBV30 to TRBJ2-3; 10 bases are shared with TRBD2. The CDR3 runs to 15 residues. V shed 5 bases, J shed 5 bases, and the junction held 10 bases outside the gene matches. Germline V lookup: CDR1 GTSNPN, CDR2 SVGIG (reference sequence). The CDR3 DNA reads TGTGCCTGGGTGGGCAGCGGGGGGGTGGGAGATACGCAGTATTTT. Translation gives CAWVGSGGVGDTQYF.

This clone has only a few counts. The gene calls are TRBV19 and TRBJ2-7; 10 bases align to TRBD2. This CDR3 contains 16 residues. With 5 bases clipped from V and 1 base from J, the junction kept 8 bases outside the gene matches. Germline-derived CDR1 and CDR2 are LNHDA and SQIVND (reference sequence). The CDR3 region has the DNA TGTGCCAGTAGTCAGGCCGCTAGCGGGGGTTCCTACGAGCAGTACTTC. Translated, it gives CASSQAASGGSYEQYF.

The rearrangement joins TRBV6-5 to TRBJ2-7; TRBD1 might be the D (5 bases). V was cut by 6 bases and J by 4 bases, with 19 bases left in between. This CDR3 region has 15 residues. From germline, CDR1 is MNHEY and CDR2 SVGAGI. CDR3: CASSQDLTATYEQYF. The CDR3 coding sequence is TGTGCCAGCAGCCAAGACTTGACAGCCACATACGAGCAGTACTTC.

The chain carries TRBV4-2 and TRBJ2-7; TRBD2 agrees at 8 bases. This CDR3 comprises 15 residues. J lost 0 bases, V lost 1 base, and 2 bases had no gene match. Per germline, CDR1 LGHNA and CDR2 YNFKEQ. Written as DNA, the CDR3 is TGTGCCAGCAGCCAAGTAGCGGGAAACTCCTACGAGCAGTACTTC. Translation gives CASSQVAGNSYEQYF.

The chain combines TRBV18 with TRBJ2-3; TRBD1 agrees at 7 bases. The CDR3 spans 13 residues. The germline CDR1 and CDR2 sequences are KGHSH and LQKENI. Trimming removed 5 bases from V and 5 bases from J; junction bases left unmatched: 4. Written as DNA, the CDR3 is TGTGCCAGCTCAGCCCGACAGGGAGATACGCAGTATTTT. Protein sequence: CASSARQGDTQYF.

This clone was seen only a few times. The chain employs TRBV19 and TRBJ1-1, with D possibly TRBD1 on 5 matching bases. Trimming took off 1 base at V and 1 base at J, with 10 bases between the two ends. The CDR3 loop spans 15 amino acids. Germline values: CDR1 LNHDA, CDR2 SQIVND (reference sequence). The CDR3 DNA is TGTGCCAGTAGTATAGGAACAGGCCGGAACACTGAAGCTTTCTTT. Amino acid sequence: CASSIGTGRNTEAFF.

A few counts support this clone. The chain couples TRBV19 to TRBJ2-1; the match to TRBD2 covers 8 bases. CDR1 LNHDA and CDR2 SQIVND come from the germline V gene (reference sequence). CDR3 size: 17 residues. Trimming removed 5 bases from V and 0 bases from J; junction bases left unmatched: 9. CDR3 nucleotide sequence: TGTGCCAGTAGTCTCTGGACTAGCAGTAGCTCCTACAATGAGCAGTTCTTC. Its protein is CASSLWTSSSSYNEQFF.

The chain carries TRBV12-5 and TRBJ2-7, with 8 bases identical to TRBD1. The J segment lost 3 bases and the V segment lost 6 bases, leaving 4 bases of the junction unmatched. From germline, CDR1 is LGHNT and CDR2 FRNRAP. CDR3 length: 13 residues. The CDR3 DNA reads TGTGCTAGTGGGGGGACAGGACTCTACGAGCAGTACTTC. It specifies CASGGTGLYEQYF.

This clone appeared a single time. This chain links TRBV7-3 with TRBJ2-1; the match to TRBD2 covers 11 bases. This CDR3 is 15 amino acids long. Germline CDR1 and CDR2: SGHTA and FQGTGA. Germline trimming cut 4 bases from V and 7 bases from J; bases unmatched to any gene: 6. In nucleotides, the CDR3 is TGTGCCAGCAGCTCCGGGACTAGCGGAGGGAATGAGCAGTTCTTC. Amino acids: CASSSGTSGGNEQFF.

Only one count was recorded for this clone. This rearrangement joins TRBV19 to TRBJ1-2; D is perhaps TRBD1 (5 bases). The germline gives CDR1 LNHDA, CDR2 SQIVND (reference sequence). The CDR3 spans 16 residues. V shed 6 bases and J shed 7 bases, with 24 bases lying between them. The CDR3 DNA reads TGTGCCAGTAGCAAGACCTCGATACAACAGGCGTCTGGCTACACCTTC. It encodes CASSKTSIQQASGYTF.

In nucleotides, the CDR3 is TGTGCCAGCTCACGGACTACAGGGGATAGCAATCAGCCCCAGCATTTT. The encoded protein is CASSRTTGDSNQPQHF. The chain couples TRBV18 to TRBJ1-5, with TRBD1 matching 7 bases. In germline, CDR1 is KGHSH, CDR2 LQKENI. The CDR3 length is 16 residues. The V and J ends lost 4 bases and 0 bases, in that order; junction bases with no gene match: 6.

Here the CDR3 DNA reads TGTGCCAGCAGCCCTACTAGCGCCCAAGAGACCCAGTACTTC. Residues: CASSPTSAQETQYF. The rearrangement uses TRBV7-9 and TRBJ2-5; 7 bases agree with TRBD2. In germline, CDR1 is SEHNR, CDR2 FQNEAQ (reference sequence). V dropped 5 bases and J dropped 1; count of bases not matched to a gene: 4. This CDR3 comprises 14 residues.

The chain combines TRBV7-2 with TRBJ1-4; the D is unclear. This CDR3 spans 13 amino acids. Trimming took off 3 bases at V and 9 bases at J, with 11 bases between the two ends. The germline gives CDR1 SGHTA, CDR2 FQGNSA. The chain's CDR3 is CASSLSADKKLFF. CDR3 in DNA: TGTGCCAGCAGCTTGAGTGCGGATAAAAAACTGTTTTTT.

V gene TRBV6-1 combines with J gene TRBJ2-4; 8 bases agree with TRBD1. CDR3 length: 15 amino acids. In germline, CDR1 is MNHNS, CDR2 SASEGT. J lost 7 bases, V lost 7 bases, and 12 bases had no gene match. The CDR3 here is CASMVEGTGGNIQYF. CDR3 DNA: TGTGCCAGCATGGTGGAAGGGACAGGAGGGAACATTCAGTACTTC.

DNA for the CDR3: TGCGCCAGCAGCCCCTTGAGCACGATCGGGGAGCTGTTTTTT. Translated, it gives CASSPLSTIGELFF. The gene calls are TRBV5-1 and TRBJ2-2; D uncertain. Deletions cut 4 bases from V and 7 bases from J, with 14 bases between. The CDR3 is 14 amino acids. Germline V lookup: CDR1 SGHRS, CDR2 YFSETQ.

The chain couples TRBV28 to TRBJ2-5, with 7 bases aligning to TRBD1. The CDR3 totals 16 residues. CDR1 and CDR2 from the germline V gene are MDHEN and SYDVKM. Unmatched junction bases numbered 8, after V lost 2 bases and J lost 2 bases. The CDR3 DNA follows: TGTGCCAGCAGTTTACCTTTGACAGGGCGTCAAGAGACCCAGTACTTC. As protein: CASSLPLTGRQETQYF.